This T cell receptor (beta chain) was retrieved from a study of shared clonotypes between healthy human individuals. Study-level points and caveats: Memory subsets had estimated richness that was generally smaller than that of naive subsets.

There are a few counts of this clone. What it binds is unknown. V dropped 5 bases and J dropped 6; count of bases not matched to a gene: 8. This CDR3 region has 14 residues. The germline gives CDR1 GTSNPN, CDR2 SVGIG (reference sequence). Data came from immunoSEQ multiplex PCR; TCRdb stores just in-frame clones and leaves some out. The data show nearly 1,000,000 clones, with over 60% seen just once and about 1.5% held by the top ten. The TCR sequence derives from a man aged 18 to 30 in good health. This sequence joins TRBV30 and TRBJ1-5, with 9 positions matching TRBD1. The sample was memory CD4+ T cells sorted from blood. Subset meaning: CD45RA-negative fraction. The CDR3 DNA reads TGTGCCTGGGGCCCCGGGACAGGGACTCAGCCCCAGCATTTT. Its translation is CAWGPGTGTQPQHF.